A single sample gave rise to the 19 T cell receptor beta chains below, sequenced in a study of cytomegalovirus exposure and HLA in healthy donors. Profiling relied on immunoSEQ multiplex PCR, and the TCRdb table lists in-frame clones only, not all of them. The sample yields some 250,000 clones, nearly 90% seen once. Sample: PBMCs. All receptors derive from a woman aged 18-30 years in good health and CMV-seronegative.

V usage is TRBV7-2 and J usage is TRBJ1-2; the D is unclear. Trimming removed 2 bases at V and 4 bases at J, with 14 bases between. The CDR3 runs to 15 residues. Germline V gene lookup returns CDR1 SGHTA and CDR2 FQGNSA. The CDR3 sequence: CASSLNGEVFYGYTF. CDR3 nucleotides: TGTGCCAGCAGCTTAAATGGGGAGGTTTTCTATGGCTACACCTTC.

V gene TRBV27 combines with J gene TRBJ2-1, with TRBD2 as a possible D gene (6 bases). The CDR3 has 14 residues. Trimming left V 4 bases short and J 2 bases short, with 9 bases between. Germline CDR1 MNHEY, CDR2 SMNVEV (reference sequence). The CDR3 loop reads CASSSRGTYNEQFF. In DNA form, the CDR3 reads TGTGCCAGCAGTTCGCGGGGAACCTACAATGAGCAGTTCTTC.

This chain uses TRBV11-2 with TRBJ2-2, with D possibly TRBD2 on 7 matching bases. The CDR3 loop spans 18 amino acids. Trimming took 1 base from V and 1 from J, leaving 16 bases between them. Germline lookup yields CDR1 SGHAT and CDR2 FQNNGV. In DNA, the CDR3 is TGTGCCAGCAGCTTAGGGACTAGGGGGAATAGGAACACCGGGGAGCTGTTTTTT. As protein: CASSLGTRGNRNTGELFF. The variable domain in full, completed from reference TRBV11-2 and TRBJ2-2, reads EAGVAQSPRYKIIEKRQSVAFWCNPISGHATLYWYQQILGQGPKLLIQFQNNGVVDDSQLPKDRFSAERLKGVDSTLKIQPAKLEDSAVYLCASSLGTRGNRNTGELFFGEGSRLTVL.

The chain links TRBV6-5 to TRBJ1-5; no reliable D call. Trimming left V 10 bases short and J 0 bases short, with 13 bases between. Germline CDR1 and CDR2: MNHEY and SVGAGI. The CDR3 consists of 14 residues. The CDR3 region is CATSSGASNQPQHF. The CDR3 region has the DNA TGTGCCACCTCCTCGGGAGCTAGCAATCAGCCCCAGCATTTT.

CDR3 residues: CASSNGGEGNQPQHF. The CDR3 DNA is TGTGCCAGCAGTAATGGTGGGGAGGGCAATCAGCCCCAGCATTTT. The chain couples TRBV28 to TRBJ1-5; no clear D gene. Deletions cut 5 bases from V and 2 bases from J, with 13 bases between. Germline V CDR1 and CDR2: MDHEN, SYDVKM. The CDR3 spans 15 residues.

The chain links TRBV30 to TRBJ2-2; D gene unclear. Trimming pared 4 bases from V and 2 bases from J, leaving 5 bases between. Germline CDR1 is GTSNPN and CDR2 is SVGIG (reference sequence). This CDR3 has 12 residues. For the CDR3, the DNA is TGTGCCTGGACAGGTAACACCGGGGAGCTGTTTTTT. Translation: CAWTGNTGELFF.

The chain links TRBV4-3 to TRBJ1-2, with TRBD1 identical over 11 bases. The germline gives CDR1 LGHNA, CDR2 YSLEER. The junction had 8 bases not matched to a gene; V was cut back by 4 bases and J by 4 bases. The length of the CDR3 is 16 residues. CDR3 loop: CASSPGQGAEAYGYTF. CDR3 in DNA: TGCGCCAGCAGCCCTGGACAGGGGGCTGAGGCCTATGGCTACACCTTC.

Worth noting for this clone: This CDR3 is also generated by other DNA sequences in the sample. The rearrangement uses TRBV27 and TRBJ2-1; 7 bases align to TRBD1. Germline loops: CDR1 MNHEY, CDR2 SMNVEV (reference sequence). The CDR3 covers 14 residues. The V gene end was trimmed by 6 bases and the J gene end by 0 bases; junction bases not matched to a gene: 2. Here the CDR3 DNA reads TGTGCCAGCAGAGGGGGCATCTCCTACAATGAGCAGTTCTTC. Its translation is CASRGGISYNEQFF.

The V and J genes are TRBV7-8 and TRBJ1-2, with D unresolved. The V gene's germline CDR1 is SGHVS and CDR2 FQNEAQ. With 5 bases removed from V and 8 bases from J, the gap between germline ends came to 12 bases. The CDR3 extends over 12 amino acids. In nucleotides, the CDR3 is TGTGCCAGCAGCGCCAGAGGCGGCGGCTACACCTTC. Amino acids: CASSARGGGYTF.

The chain couples TRBV6-5 to TRBJ2-5, with no clear D. The CDR3 is made up of 15 amino acids. Per germline, CDR1 MNHEY and CDR2 SVGAGI. Deletions cut 0 bases from V and 0 bases from J, with 8 bases between. The CDR3 nucleotides are TGTGCCAGCAGTTACTCGCGGTGGTACCAAGAGACCCAGTACTTC. Its translation is CASSYSRWYQETQYF.

A single count supports this clone. The chain links TRBV6-6 to TRBJ1-4; 8 positions match TRBD1. Germline values: CDR1 MNHNY, CDR2 SVGAGI (reference sequence). Trimming took 6 bases from V and 6 from J; bases not matched to a gene: 6. CDR3 length: 14 residues. The CDR3 is CASSPQGADEKLFF. CDR3 in DNA: TGTGCCAGCAGCCCCCAGGGGGCGGATGAAAAACTGTTTTTT.

The chain is built from TRBV28 and TRBJ1-6, with D perhaps TRBD1 (6 bases). This CDR3 spans 12 amino acids. Germline CDR1 is MDHEN and CDR2 is SYDVKM. Trimming stripped 4 bases from V and 10 bases from J, with 8 bases between. This CDR3 is CASSSRGSPLHF. The CDR3 DNA reads TGTGCCAGCAGTTCTAGGGGGTCACCCCTCCACTTT.

This rearrangement joins TRBV7-8 to TRBJ2-2, with 7 bases aligning to TRBD1. The germline V gene has CDR1 SGHVS and CDR2 FQNEAQ. This CDR3 spans 17 amino acids. Trimming removed 2 bases from V and 8 bases from J; junction bases left unmatched: 14. In DNA form, the CDR3 reads TGTGCCAGCAGCTTAATTTCGGGACAGCCCAGGGCGGGGGAGCTGTTTTTT. It codes for CASSLISGQPRAGELFF.

There are a few counts of this clone. The J gene is TRBJ1-5, the V gene TRBV19; 9 positions agree with TRBD1. CDR3 length: 16 amino acids. Germline V lookup: CDR1 LNHDA, CDR2 SQIVND (reference sequence). With V trimmed by 5 bases and J by 5 bases, 10 bases remained unmatched. CDR3 residues: CASSPQGQGLDQPQHF. The CDR3 DNA is TGTGCCAGTAGTCCCCAAGGACAGGGGCTCGATCAGCCCCAGCATTTT. Supplemented by reference TRBV19 and TRBJ1-5, the full variable domain reads DGGITQSPKYLFRKEGQNVTLSCEQNLNHDAMYWYRQDPGQGLRLIYYSQIVNDFQKGDIAEGYSVSREKKESFPLTVTSAQKNPTAFYLCASSPQGQGLDQPQHFGDGTRLSIL.

V gene TRBV5-1 combines with J gene TRBJ2-2, with 9 bases aligning to TRBD1. The V gene end was trimmed by 5 bases and the J gene end by 1 base; junction bases not matched to a gene: 15. The germline CDR1 and CDR2 sequences are SGHRS and YFSETQ. This CDR3 is built from 19 residues. As DNA, the CDR3 is TGCGCCAGCAGGGGGCCGGGACAGGGAACTTTTCTGAACACCGGGGAGCTGTTTTTT. The encoded protein is CASRGPGQGTFLNTGELFF.

The CDR3 loop reads CASSPGGPYGYTF. The CDR3 DNA reads as TGTGCCAGCAGTCCTGGAGGTCCCTATGGCTACACCTTC. V and J are TRBV25-1 and TRBJ1-2; no reliable D call. From germline, CDR1 is MGHDK and CDR2 SYGVNS. This CDR3 is 13 amino acids long. Deletions cut 5 bases from V and 4 bases from J, with 11 bases between.

V is TRBV7-9 and J is TRBJ1-1; a possible D gene is TRBD1 (6 bases). Looked up from germline, CDR1 is SEHNR and CDR2 is FQNEAQ (reference sequence). Trimming took off 3 bases at V and 0 bases at J, with 17 bases between the two ends. This CDR3 has 17 amino acids. CDR3: CASSFSPGDNLNTEAFF. The CDR3 coding sequence is TGTGCCAGCAGCTTCTCTCCAGGGGATAATTTGAACACTGAAGCTTTCTTT.

The rearrangement joins TRBV18 to TRBJ1-6; no firm D call. The CDR3 spans 19 residues. V lost 1 base to trimming and J lost 7 bases, with 23 bases between them. Germline V lookup: CDR1 KGHSH, CDR2 LQKENI. The CDR3 DNA sequence: TGTGCCAGCTCACCACGGTTGATCGCGGGCTCCGAGGCGAATTCACCCCTCCACTTT. It specifies CASSPRLIAGSEANSPLHF.

The table lists this clone with a count of one. The V call is TRBV28, the J call TRBJ1-2; tentatively, D is TRBD1 (5 bases). CDR1 is MDHEN, CDR2 SYDVKM, per germline. V dropped 3 bases and J dropped 4 bases, with 6 bases sitting between them. CDR3 length: 12 amino acids. The CDR3 coding sequence is TGTGCCAGCAGTTTCGGGGGCTATGGCTACACCTTC. Its protein is CASSFGGYGYTF.